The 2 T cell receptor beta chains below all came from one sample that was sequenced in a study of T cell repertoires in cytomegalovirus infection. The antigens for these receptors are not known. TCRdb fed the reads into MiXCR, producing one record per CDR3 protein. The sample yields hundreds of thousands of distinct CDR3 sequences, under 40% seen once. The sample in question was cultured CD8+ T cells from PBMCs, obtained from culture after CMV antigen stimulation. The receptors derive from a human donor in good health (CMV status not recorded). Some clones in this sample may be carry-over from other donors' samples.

This CDR3 reads CASSRGPGEDSYEQYF. CDR3 nucleotide sequence: TGCGCCAGCAGCCGAGGGCCAGGGGAGGACTCCTACGAGCAGTACTTC. This chain connects TRBV4-1 to TRBJ2-7, with D possibly called TRBD1 or TRBD2 (6 bases each). The CDR3 totals 16 residues. Germline V gene lookup returns CDR1 MGHRA and CDR2 YSYEKL. The V end was cut by 4 bases, the J end by 0 bases, with 16 bases between.

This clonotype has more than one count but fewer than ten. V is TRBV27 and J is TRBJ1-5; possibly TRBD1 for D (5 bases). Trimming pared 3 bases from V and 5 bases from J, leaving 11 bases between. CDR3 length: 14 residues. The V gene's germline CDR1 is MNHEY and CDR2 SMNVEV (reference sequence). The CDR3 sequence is CASSFLGEDQPQHF. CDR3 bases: TGTGCCAGCAGTTTCTTGGGGGAAGATCAGCCCCAGCATTTT.